The T cell receptor (beta chain) described here comes from a study of CD8 T cells in Susac syndrome. The CDR3 is made up of 15 amino acids. Germline V gene lookup returns CDR1 SGHVS and CDR2 FQNEAQ. Trimming removed 2 bases from V and 2 bases from J; junction bases left unmatched: 5. Reverse transcription of roughly 0.5 to 1 ug RNA was carried out with random hexamers. Amplification of TCR beta CDR3 used immunoSEQ multiplex PCR across 54 Vbeta and 13 Jbeta. TCRdb re-called the immunoSEQ multiplex PCR reads with MiXCR, one entry per CDR3 protein. The sample lists about 190,000 distinct CDR3 sequences; about 94% were seen once.

Material for sequencing was CD4+ T cells from PBMCs. The V and J genes are TRBV7-8 and TRBJ2-5; 7 nucleotides match TRBD1. The clonotype originates from a human donor with Susac syndrome. CDR3 nucleotide sequence: TGTGCCAGCAGCTTATTCCGGGACAGACAAGAGACCCAGTACTTC. Protein sequence: CASSLFRDRQETQYF.